Each of the 30 T cell receptor beta chains below was sequenced from the same sample in a study of beta chain features in type 1 diabetes. Study outcomes and limitations: In all four CD4+ subsets, TCRB CDR3 length was significantly, moderately reduced in type 1 diabetes.

The isolated RNA, all of it, was reverse transcribed, so expressed TCRB transcripts were what got sequenced. Sequenced by immunoSEQ multiplex PCR; TCRdb stores in-frame clones only, minus some. The table includes 95,000 to 150,000 clones, 16% detected once. No antigens are known for them. The specimen sequenced was central memory CD4+ T cells from blood. The source is a man younger than 45 with type 1 diabetes.

This chain links TRBV7-2 with TRBJ1-2; TRBD1 might be the D (5 bases). The germline V gene has CDR1 SGHTA and CDR2 FQGNSA. CDR3 length: 12 amino acids. V was clipped by 2 bases and J by 8 bases, with 9 bases between them. CDR3: CASSLLTDGYTF. In DNA form, the CDR3 reads TGTGCCAGCAGCTTATTGACAGACGGCTACACCTTC.

This clone has a count of ten or more. The genes are TRBV4-3 and TRBJ2-4; no definite D call. Germline V gene data show CDR1 as LGHNA and CDR2 as YSLEER. This CDR3 is 15 amino acids long. V lost 0 bases to trimming and J lost 2 bases, with 8 bases between them. CDR3 sequence: CASSQDEVTKNIQYF. As DNA, the CDR3 is TGCGCCAGCAGCCAAGATGAGGTCACCAAAAACATTCAGTACTTC.

The CDR3 protein is CASSLSIMRGYSPLHF. The CDR3 bases are TGTGCCAGCAGCTTGTCTATCATGAGGGGGTATTCACCCCTCCACTTT. This chain joins TRBV11-2 and TRBJ1-6; weak D call: TRBD1 (6 bases). The CDR3 is made up of 16 amino acids. V was clipped by 3 bases and J by 8 bases, with 17 bases between them. Germline assignment: CDR1 SGHAT and CDR2 FQNNGV.

J is TRBJ2-3 and V is TRBV9; the D is unclear. Trimming took off 5 bases at V and 0 bases at J, with 13 bases between the two ends. The CDR3 runs 15 residues. Per germline, CDR1 SGDLS and CDR2 YYNGEE. The CDR3: CASSFSADSTDTQYF. CDR3 nucleotide sequence: TGTGCCAGCAGTTTTTCGGCTGACAGCACAGATACGCAGTATTTT.

This clone was detected only a few times. The chain uses TRBV11-3 and TRBJ2-5; the D is unclear. Germline CDR1 SGHNT, CDR2 YENEEA. The CDR3 length is 13 residues. V shed 5 bases and J shed 5 bases, with 12 bases lying between them. Here the CDR3 DNA reads TGTGCCAGCAGCGATTTCTCGGGCGAGACCCAGTACTTC. It yields the protein CASSDFSGETQYF.

V is TRBV4-2 and J is TRBJ2-1; unclear D gene. Trimming cost V 0 bases and J 4 bases, with 13 bases left between them. The V gene's germline CDR1 is LGHNA and CDR2 YNFKEQ. The CDR3 covers 16 residues. The CDR3 DNA reads as TGTGCCAGCAGCCAAGACGCCCGAGCTTGGTACAATGAGCAGTTCTTC. This encodes CASSQDARAWYNEQFF.

A few counts support this clone. One base away lies a much larger clone, so this may be a sequencing read error. The J gene is TRBJ2-3, the V gene TRBV4-1; 14 positions match TRBD2. The CDR3 is 16 amino acids. The V gene end was trimmed by 4 bases and the J gene end by 4 bases; junction bases not matched to a gene: 4. Germline V gene data show CDR1 as MGHRA and CDR2 as YSYEKL. The DNA of the CDR3 is TGCGCCAGCAGCCTCGGACTAGCGGGGGGTTCAGATACGCAGTATTTT. Protein sequence: CASSLGLAGGSDTQYF.

The chain carries TRBV29-1 and TRBJ1-1; the D is unclear. Germline assignment: CDR1 SQVTM and CDR2 ANQGSEA. The CDR3 covers 14 residues. Trimming shortened V by 2 bases and J by 11 bases, and 21 bases separated the two germline ends. DNA of the CDR3: TGCAGCGTTGAAATTAGGGCTTCGGGATTGGGGGCTTTCTTT. It translates to CSVEIRASGLGAFF.

This clone was found a few times. The chain combines TRBV7-7 with TRBJ2-5; possible D gene TRBD1, 7 bases. V lost 0 bases and J 5 bases, leaving 13 bases between the germline ends. The CDR3 consists of 15 residues. Germline CDR1 is SSHAT and CDR2 is FNYEAQ (reference sequence). CDR3 in amino acids: CASSLAEGAMETQYF. The CDR3 region has the DNA TGTGCCAGCAGCTTAGCGGAGGGGGCGATGGAGACCCAGTACTTC.

This clone was observed a handful of times. The chain links TRBV6-1 to TRBJ2-7; D tentatively reads TRBD1 or TRBD2 (5 bases each). The CDR3 loop spans 12 amino acids. Germline values: CDR1 MNHNS, CDR2 SASEGT. The V gene lost 6 bases and the J gene lost 2 bases, with 8 bases spanning the gap. In DNA, the CDR3 is TGTGCCAGCAGAGAGGGGACCTACGAGCAGTACTTC. Its translation: CASREGTYEQYF.

V gene TRBV7-3 combines with J gene TRBJ1-1; D is unresolved. The CDR3 is made up of 13 amino acids. CDR1 SGHTA and CDR2 FQGTGA come from the germline V gene. The ends were cut back, 5 bases at V and 0 bases at J, with 7 bases in the middle. The CDR3 DNA reads as TGTGCCAGCAGCATCGCATTGAACACTGAAGCTTTCTTT. It encodes CASSIALNTEAFF.

The V and J genes are TRBV10-3 and TRBJ2-5, with TRBD2 matching 12 bases. Germline V gene data show CDR1 as ENHRY and CDR2 as SYGVKD. J gave up 5 bases and V 6 bases, and 7 bases lay outside the gene matches. This CDR3 has 15 amino acids. This chain's CDR3 is CAIREGLAGRETQYF. The CDR3 region has the DNA TGTGCCATCAGGGAAGGACTAGCGGGGCGGGAGACCCAGTACTTC.

The genes are TRBV7-2 and TRBJ2-2; 7 bases align to TRBD1. CDR3 length: 15 amino acids. Germline lookup yields CDR1 SGHTA and CDR2 FQGNSA. Losses at the gene ends were 4 bases for V and 5 bases for J; bases not matched to a gene: 7. As DNA, the CDR3 is TGTGCCAGCAGCTCCGGGACAGTTCCAACCGGGGAGCTGTTTTTT. Translation gives CASSSGTVPTGELFF.

The sample holds a few counts of this clone. The chain uses TRBV10-3 and TRBJ2-7, with D uncertain. The CDR3 covers 13 residues. The ends were cut back, 4 bases at V and 3 bases at J, with 10 bases in the middle. Looked up from germline, CDR1 is ENHRY and CDR2 is SYGVKD. The CDR3 here is CAISGERGYEQYF. The CDR3 region has the DNA TGTGCCATCAGTGGTGAGCGAGGCTACGAGCAGTACTTC.

The chain recombines TRBV4-3 with TRBJ2-3, with 7 bases that match TRBD2. Trimming removed 1 base from V and 1 base from J; junction bases left unmatched: 8. This CDR3 has 17 amino acids. The germline V gene has CDR1 LGHNA and CDR2 YSLEER. Here the CDR3 DNA reads TGCGCCAGCAGCCAAGGTGCTAGCGGAGGAGGCACAGATACGCAGTATTTT. It translates to CASSQGASGGGTDTQYF.

This clone has ten or more counts. The chain links TRBV5-4 to TRBJ2-3, with D uncertain. The CDR3 has 13 residues. The ends were cut back, 5 bases at V and 2 bases at J, with 9 bases in the middle. The germline CDR1 and CDR2 sequences are SGHNT and YYREEE (reference sequence). CDR3 nucleotides: TGTGCCAGCAGAGGTACGGCCACAGATACGCAGTATTTT. This sequence encodes CASRGTATDTQYF.

This clone was counted a few times. Written as DNA, the CDR3 is TGTGCCAGCAGCAGGGACAGGGGCTCTGGAAACACCATATATTTT. Its translation: CASSRDRGSGNTIYF. The chain employs TRBV6-1 and TRBJ1-3, with 10 bases that match TRBD1. Germline-derived CDR1 and CDR2 are MNHNS and SASEGT. This CDR3 region has 15 residues. V lost 6 bases, J lost 0 bases, and 2 bases stayed unmatched.

This clone was observed a few times. The chain employs TRBV7-2 and TRBJ2-3; unclear D gene. CDR3 length equals 12 residues. The V end was cut by 1 base, the J end by 6 bases, with 5 bases between. Germline CDR1 reads SGHTA; CDR2 reads FQGNSA. The DNA for the CDR3 is TGTGCCAGCAGCTTAGGGCGGGATACGCAGTATTTT. This encodes CASSLGRDTQYF. The whole variable domain, filled in from reference TRBV7-2 and TRBJ2-3, reads GAGVSQSPSNKVTEKGKDVELRCDPISGHTALYWYRQSLGQGLEFLIYFQGNSAPDKSGLPSDRFSAERTGGSVSTLTIQRTQQEDSAVYLCASSLGRDTQYFGPGTRLTVL.

This chain uses TRBV7-8 with TRBJ2-7, with D tentatively TRBD2 (6 bases). CDR1 and CDR2 from the germline V gene are SGHVS and FQNEAQ. The CDR3 is 14 residues long. Between the trimmed V and J ends, which lost 5 bases and 1 base, there was a span of 12 bases. CDR3 in amino acids: CASSPDYRSYEQYF. The CDR3 DNA reads TGTGCCAGCAGCCCGGACTACCGTTCCTACGAGCAGTACTTC.

This chain links TRBV28 with TRBJ1-5; D unclear. The V and J ends lost 8 bases and 1 base respectively, with 6 bases between them. Germline V lookup: CDR1 MDHEN, CDR2 SYDVKM. This CDR3 contains 12 residues. CDR3 sequence (DNA): TGTGCCAGCGGAGGGAGCAATCAGCCCCAGCATTTT. Its translation: CASGGSNQPQHF.

This chain joins TRBV27 and TRBJ2-4; 11 positions match TRBD1. Trimming cost V 5 bases and J 2 bases; bases outside gene matches: 14. The CDR3 spans 19 residues. Germline loops: CDR1 MNHEY, CDR2 SMNVEV (reference sequence). CDR3 nucleotide sequence: TGTGCCAGCAGTACTCCGGGACAGGGGGTAGGCGGGACCAAAAACATTCAGTACTTC. Amino acid sequence: CASSTPGQGVGGTKNIQYF.

This clone appeared a few times. This chain joins TRBV13 and TRBJ2-7; TRBD1 aligns across 10 bases. The CDR3 consists of 15 residues. With V trimmed by 1 base and J by 12 bases, 12 bases remained unmatched. Germline CDR1 and CDR2: PRHDT and FYEKMQ (reference sequence). CDR3 nucleotides: TGTGCCAGCAGCTTAGTGGGGACAGGGGTATCGAAGTGGTACTTC. This codes for CASSLVGTGVSKWYF. Variable domain in full (rest from reference TRBV13 and TRBJ2-7): AAGVIQSPRHLIKEKRETATLKCYPIPRHDTVYWYQQGPGQDPQFLISFYEKMQSDKGSIPDRFSAQQFSDYHSELNMSSLELGDSALYFCASSLVGTGVSKWYFGPGTRLTVT.

J is TRBJ1-5 and V is TRBV19, with D maybe TRBD1 (6 bases). The germline V and J ends were trimmed by 5 bases and 7 bases, with 12 bases remaining between them. This CDR3 contains 13 residues. CDR1 and CDR2 from the germline V gene are LNHDA and SQIVND (reference sequence). The CDR3 protein is CASSFDRTQPQHF. The CDR3 DNA is TGTGCCAGTAGTTTTGACAGGACCCAGCCCCAGCATTTT.

The chain uses TRBV28 and TRBJ2-5; 8 bases fit TRBD2. V was clipped by 6 bases and J by 2 bases; unmatched bases: 11. This CDR3 spans 16 amino acids. CDR1 and CDR2 (germline): MDHEN, SYDVKM. CDR3 DNA sequence: TGTGCCAGCAGCCCCCCGGGGGGGACACTACAAGAGACCCAGTACTTC. Amino acid sequence: CASSPPGGTLQETQYF.

V gene TRBV25-1 combines with J gene TRBJ1-2; 7 bases map to TRBD1. This CDR3 comprises 16 residues. Per germline, CDR1 MGHDK and CDR2 SYGVNS. The J segment lost 3 bases and the V segment lost 4 bases, leaving 11 bases of the junction unmatched. The CDR3 DNA is TGTGCCAGCAGTGCTTACCTCGGACAGGACTACTATGGCTACACCTTC. Amino acids: CASSAYLGQDYYGYTF.

The chain links TRBV19 to TRBJ2-4; tentative D call: TRBD2 (6 bases). This CDR3 has 15 amino acids. Per germline, CDR1 LNHDA and CDR2 SQIVND (reference sequence). V gave up 6 bases and J gave up 6 bases, with 18 bases separating them. The CDR3 is CASSVLAGWGNIQYF. The CDR3 DNA sequence: TGTGCCAGTAGCGTTTTGGCGGGGTGGGGAAACATTCAGTACTTC.

The chain joins TRBV7-8 to TRBJ1-5, with TRBD1 identical over 8 bases. CDR3 length: 15 residues. CDR1 SGHVS and CDR2 FQNEAQ come from the germline V gene. The junction had 4 bases not matched to a gene; V was cut back by 5 bases and J by 1 base. This chain's CDR3 is CASSSQGASNQPQHF. The CDR3 nucleotides read TGTGCCAGCAGCAGCCAGGGGGCCAGCAATCAGCCCCAGCATTTT. Full variable domain (rest looked up from reference TRBV7-8 and TRBJ1-5): GAGVSQSPRYKVAKRGQDVALRCDPISGHVSLFWYQQALGQGPEFLTYFQNEAQLDKSGLPSDRFFAERPEGSVSTLKIQRTQQEDSAVYLCASSSQGASNQPQHFGDGTRLSIL.

The chain is built from TRBV5-1 and TRBJ2-3, with a weak D call TRBD2 (6 bases). Trimming pared 2 bases from V and 0 bases from J, leaving 10 bases between. This CDR3 has 15 residues. From germline, CDR1 is SGHRS and CDR2 YFSETQ. CDR3 DNA: TGCGCCAGCAGCTTCGCGGGGTCTAGCACAGATACGCAGTATTTT. Protein sequence: CASSFAGSSTDTQYF.

The chain recombines TRBV2 with TRBJ2-3; a weak D match, TRBD2 (6 bases). CDR3 length equals 15 residues. The germline V and J ends were trimmed by 5 bases and 1 base, with 13 bases remaining between them. CDR1 and CDR2 (germline): SNHLY, FYNNEI. The CDR3 region has the DNA TGTGCCAGCAGTCCTGCGGGACTCGGCACAGATACGCAGTATTTT. Protein product: CASSPAGLGTDTQYF.

This clone has a handful of counts. This rearrangement joins TRBV6-5 to TRBJ1-6; TRBD1 might be the D (5 bases). Trimming stripped 7 bases from V and 7 bases from J, with 17 bases between. Germline lookup yields CDR1 MNHEY and CDR2 SVGAGI. The CDR3 consists of 15 residues. The CDR3 DNA reads as TGTGCCAGCACTCCCATCGGGGGTATGAATTCACCCCTCCACTTT. Protein: CASTPIGGMNSPLHF.